A selection of T cell receptor beta chains follows, all from one sample in a study of sequential checkpoint blockade in melanoma. Libraries were prepared by immunoSEQ multiplex PCR; TCRdb keeps only in-frame clonotypes and omits some of them. The table has about 9,500 clones, 20% to 25% seen once; the top ten hold 14%. Sequencing was performed on tumor tissue (inferred from file names), taken from a patient given nivolumab and ipilimumab in sequence. The source is a human donor with melanoma. Both conserved end residues are part of each CDR3.

TRBJ1-5 TRBV5-1 15 CASRPGTGANQPQHF
TRBJ1-2 TRBV19 16 CASSIDWGRMVDGYTF
TRBJ2-6 TRBV19 15 CASTLGYSGANVLTF
TRBJ2-1 TRBV7-6 16 CASSSSERGPYNEQFF
TRBJ2-1 TRBV6-8 15 CASSDSQGSYNEQFF
TRBJ1-4 TRBV6-8 14 CASSLSGLNEKLFF
TRBJ1-1 TRBV15 15 CATSRDLEGSTEAFF
TRBJ1-2 TRBV18 18 CASSPLGTGFPRRYGYTF
TRBJ2-5 TRBV6-8 13 CASTRQGAETQYF
TRBJ1-6 TRBV11-3 17 CASSPGVRGLYNSPLHF
TRBJ1-1 TRBV6-8 14 CASRYKRRATEAFF
TRBJ1-6 TRBV25-1 15 CASSESPAYNSPLHF
TRBJ2-1 TRBV11-3 17 CASSFNRGLGLGNEQFF
TRBJ1-2 TRBV5-1 15 CASSLAPQVHYGYTF
TRBJ2-1 TRBV11-3 15 CASSAGTGGRNEQFF
TRBJ1-2 TRBV1 14 CASSQQQGDYGYTF
TRBJ2-5 TRBV11-3 15 CASSFRAGGRETQYF
TRBJ1-1 TRBV9 17 CASSRITAGTGASEAFF